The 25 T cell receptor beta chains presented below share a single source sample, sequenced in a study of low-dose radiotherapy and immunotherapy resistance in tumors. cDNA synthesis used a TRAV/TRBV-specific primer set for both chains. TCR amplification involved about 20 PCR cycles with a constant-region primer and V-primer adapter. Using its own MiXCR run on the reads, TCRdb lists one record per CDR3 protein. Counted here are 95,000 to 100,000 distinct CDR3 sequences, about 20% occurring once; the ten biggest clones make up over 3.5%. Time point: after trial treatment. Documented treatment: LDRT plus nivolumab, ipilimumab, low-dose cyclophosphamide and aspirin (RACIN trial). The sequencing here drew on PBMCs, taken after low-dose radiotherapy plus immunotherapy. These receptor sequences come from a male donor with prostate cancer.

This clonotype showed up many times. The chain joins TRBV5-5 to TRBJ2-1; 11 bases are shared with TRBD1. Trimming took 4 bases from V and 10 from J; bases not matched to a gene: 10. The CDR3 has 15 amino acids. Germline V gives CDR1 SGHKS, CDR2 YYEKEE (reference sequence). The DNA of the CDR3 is TGTGCCAGCAGCGCGTCCGGGACAGGGGGTCGCGAGCAGTTCTTC. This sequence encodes CASSASGTGGREQFF.

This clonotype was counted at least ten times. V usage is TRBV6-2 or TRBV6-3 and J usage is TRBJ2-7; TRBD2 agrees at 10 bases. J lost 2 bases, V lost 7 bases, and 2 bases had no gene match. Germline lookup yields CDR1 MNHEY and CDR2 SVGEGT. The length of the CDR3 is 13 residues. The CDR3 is CASTSGGPYEQYF. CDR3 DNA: TGTGCCAGCACTAGCGGGGGACCCTACGAGCAGTACTTC.

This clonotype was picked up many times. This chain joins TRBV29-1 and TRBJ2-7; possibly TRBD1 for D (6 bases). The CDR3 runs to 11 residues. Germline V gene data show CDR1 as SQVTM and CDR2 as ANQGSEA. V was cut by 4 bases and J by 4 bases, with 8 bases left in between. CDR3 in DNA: TGCAGCGTTGGGGGACAATACGAGCAGTACTTC. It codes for CSVGGQYEQYF.

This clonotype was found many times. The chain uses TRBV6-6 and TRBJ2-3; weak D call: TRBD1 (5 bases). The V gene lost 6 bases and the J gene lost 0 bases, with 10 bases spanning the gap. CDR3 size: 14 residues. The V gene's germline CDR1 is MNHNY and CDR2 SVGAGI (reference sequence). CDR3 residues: CASRTTESTDTQYF. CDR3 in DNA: TGTGCCAGCAGGACGACAGAAAGCACAGATACGCAGTATTTT.

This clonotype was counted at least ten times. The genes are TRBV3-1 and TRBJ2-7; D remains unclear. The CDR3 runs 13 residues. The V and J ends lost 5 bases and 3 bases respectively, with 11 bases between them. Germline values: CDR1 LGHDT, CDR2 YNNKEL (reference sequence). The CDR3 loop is CASSSPPGYEQYF. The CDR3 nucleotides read TGTGCCAGCAGCTCCCCGCCGGGCTACGAGCAGTACTTC.

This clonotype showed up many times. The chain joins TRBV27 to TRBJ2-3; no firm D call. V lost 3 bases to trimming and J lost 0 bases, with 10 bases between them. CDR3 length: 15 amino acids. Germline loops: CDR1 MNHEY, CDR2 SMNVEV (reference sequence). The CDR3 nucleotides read TGTGCCAGCAGTTTGCAAGACCCTAGCACAGATACGCAGTATTTT. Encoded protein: CASSLQDPSTDTQYF.

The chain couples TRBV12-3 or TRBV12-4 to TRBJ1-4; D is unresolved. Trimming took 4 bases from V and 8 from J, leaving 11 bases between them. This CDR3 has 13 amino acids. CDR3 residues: CASSSIPREKLFF. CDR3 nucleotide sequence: TGTGCCAGCAGTTCCATACCTAGGGAAAAACTGTTTTTT.

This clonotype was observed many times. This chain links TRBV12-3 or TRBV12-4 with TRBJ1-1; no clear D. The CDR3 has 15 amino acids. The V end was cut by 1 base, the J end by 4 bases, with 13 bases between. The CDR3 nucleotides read TGTGCCAGCAGTTTAGGCGGTGGAGGGAGCACTGAAGCTTTCTTT. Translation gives CASSLGGGGSTEAFF.

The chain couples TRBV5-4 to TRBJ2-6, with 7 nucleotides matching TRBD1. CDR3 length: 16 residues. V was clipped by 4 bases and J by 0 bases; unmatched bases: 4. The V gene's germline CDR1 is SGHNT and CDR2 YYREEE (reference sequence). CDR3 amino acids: CASSPGQTSGANVLTF. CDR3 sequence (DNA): TGTGCCAGCAGCCCGGGACAGACCTCTGGGGCCAACGTCCTGACTTTC.

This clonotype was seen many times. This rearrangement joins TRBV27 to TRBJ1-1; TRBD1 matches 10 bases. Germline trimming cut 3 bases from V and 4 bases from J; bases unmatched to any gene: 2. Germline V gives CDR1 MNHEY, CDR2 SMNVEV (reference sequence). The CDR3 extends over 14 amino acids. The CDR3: CASSFDRGLTEAFF. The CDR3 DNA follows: TGTGCCAGCAGTTTTGACAGGGGGCTCACTGAAGCTTTCTTT.

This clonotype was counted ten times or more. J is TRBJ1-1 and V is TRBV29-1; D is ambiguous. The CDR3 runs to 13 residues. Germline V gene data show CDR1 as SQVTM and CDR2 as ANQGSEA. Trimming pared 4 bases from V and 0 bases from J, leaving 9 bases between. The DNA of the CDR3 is TGCAGCGTTGTGAGGGCGGTGAACACTGAAGCTTTCTTT. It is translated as CSVVRAVNTEAFF. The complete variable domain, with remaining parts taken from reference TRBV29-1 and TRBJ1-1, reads SAVISQKPSRDICQRGTSLTIQCQVDSQVTMMFWYRQQPGQSLTLIATANQGSEATYESGFVIDKFPISRPNLTFSTLTVSNMSPEDSSIYLCSVVRAVNTEAFFGQGTRLTVV.

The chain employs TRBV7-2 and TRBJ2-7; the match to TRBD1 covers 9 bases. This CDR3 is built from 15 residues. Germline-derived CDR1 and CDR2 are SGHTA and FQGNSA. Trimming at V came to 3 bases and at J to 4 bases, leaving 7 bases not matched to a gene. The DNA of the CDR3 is TGTGCCAGCAGCTTCCCGGGACAGGGACTGTACGAGCAGTACTTC. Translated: CASSFPGQGLYEQYF.

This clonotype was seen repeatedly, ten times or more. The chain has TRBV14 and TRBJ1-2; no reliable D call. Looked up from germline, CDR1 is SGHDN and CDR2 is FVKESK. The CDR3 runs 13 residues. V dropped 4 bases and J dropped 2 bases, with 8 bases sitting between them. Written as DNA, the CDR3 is TGTGCCAGCAGCCGGACGGTAAACTATGGCTACACCTTC. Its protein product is CASSRTVNYGYTF.

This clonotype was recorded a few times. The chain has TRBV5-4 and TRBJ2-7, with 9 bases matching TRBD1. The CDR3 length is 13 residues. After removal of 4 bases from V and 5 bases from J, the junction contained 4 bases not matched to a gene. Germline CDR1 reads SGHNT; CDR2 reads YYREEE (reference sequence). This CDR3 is CASSLDRGNEQYF. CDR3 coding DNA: TGTGCCAGCAGCCTAGACAGGGGGAACGAGCAGTACTTC.

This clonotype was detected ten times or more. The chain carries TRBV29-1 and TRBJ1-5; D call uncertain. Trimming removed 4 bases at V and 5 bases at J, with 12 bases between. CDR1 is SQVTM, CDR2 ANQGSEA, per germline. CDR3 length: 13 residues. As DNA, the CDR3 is TGCAGCGTTGGGAAAGGAGGCGATCAGCCCCAGCATTTT. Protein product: CSVGKGGDQPQHF.

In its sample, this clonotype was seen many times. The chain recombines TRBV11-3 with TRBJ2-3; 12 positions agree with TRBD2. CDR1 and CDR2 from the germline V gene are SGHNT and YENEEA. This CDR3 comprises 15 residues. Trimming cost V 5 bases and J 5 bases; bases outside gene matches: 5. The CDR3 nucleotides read TGTGCCAGCAGCGGGCTAGCGGGGGGGCAAGATACGCAGTATTTT. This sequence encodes CASSGLAGGQDTQYF.

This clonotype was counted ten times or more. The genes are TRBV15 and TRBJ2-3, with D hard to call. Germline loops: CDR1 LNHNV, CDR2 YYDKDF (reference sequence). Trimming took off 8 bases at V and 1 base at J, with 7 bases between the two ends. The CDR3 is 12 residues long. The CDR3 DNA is TGTGCCACCCGCCGCGGCACAGATACGCAGTATTTT. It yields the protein CATRRGTDTQYF.

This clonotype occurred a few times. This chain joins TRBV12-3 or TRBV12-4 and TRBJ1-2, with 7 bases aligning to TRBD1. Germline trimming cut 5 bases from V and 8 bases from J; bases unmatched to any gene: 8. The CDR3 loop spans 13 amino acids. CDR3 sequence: CASSLDRVGGYTF. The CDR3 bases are TGTGCCAGCAGTCTCGACAGGGTAGGGGGCTACACCTTC.

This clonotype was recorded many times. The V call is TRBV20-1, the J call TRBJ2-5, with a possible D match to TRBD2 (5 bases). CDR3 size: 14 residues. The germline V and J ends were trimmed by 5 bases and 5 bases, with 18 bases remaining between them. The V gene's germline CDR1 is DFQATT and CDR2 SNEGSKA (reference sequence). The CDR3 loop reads CSAPINSAAETQYF. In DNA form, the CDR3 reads TGCAGTGCTCCAATTAATAGCGCCGCCGAGACCCAGTACTTC.

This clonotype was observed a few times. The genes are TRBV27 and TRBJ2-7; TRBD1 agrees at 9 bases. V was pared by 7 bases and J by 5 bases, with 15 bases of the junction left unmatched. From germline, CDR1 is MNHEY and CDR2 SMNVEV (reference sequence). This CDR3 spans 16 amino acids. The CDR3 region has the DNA TGTGCCAGCACCTTAGCATGGGGGACAGGGTTCCACGAGCAGTACTTC. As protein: CASTLAWGTGFHEQYF.

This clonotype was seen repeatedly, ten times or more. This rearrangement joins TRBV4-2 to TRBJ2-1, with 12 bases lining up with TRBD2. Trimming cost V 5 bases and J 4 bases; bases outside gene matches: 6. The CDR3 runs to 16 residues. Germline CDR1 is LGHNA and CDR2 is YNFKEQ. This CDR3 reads CASSNTLAGGYNEQFF. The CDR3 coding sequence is TGTGCCAGCAGCAATACCCTAGCGGGGGGGTACAATGAGCAGTTCTTC.

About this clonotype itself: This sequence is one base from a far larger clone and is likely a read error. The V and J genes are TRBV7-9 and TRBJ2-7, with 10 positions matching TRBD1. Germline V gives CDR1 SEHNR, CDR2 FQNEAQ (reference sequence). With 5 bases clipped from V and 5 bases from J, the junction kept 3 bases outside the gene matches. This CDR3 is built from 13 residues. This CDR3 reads CASSLGTGDEQYF. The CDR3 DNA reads TGTGCCAGCAGCCTCGGGACAGGGGACGAGCAGTACTTC.

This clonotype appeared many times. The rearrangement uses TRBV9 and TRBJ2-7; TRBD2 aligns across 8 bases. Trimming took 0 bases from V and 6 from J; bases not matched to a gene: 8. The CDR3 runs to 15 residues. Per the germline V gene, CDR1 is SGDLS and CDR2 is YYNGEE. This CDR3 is CASSVAGGSQAEQYF. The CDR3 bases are TGTGCCAGCAGCGTAGCGGGGGGGAGTCAGGCCGAGCAGTACTTC. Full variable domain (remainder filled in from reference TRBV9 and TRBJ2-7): DSGVTQTPKHLITATGQRVTLRCSPRSGDLSVYWYQQSLDQGLQFLIQYYNGEERAKGNILERFSAQQFPDLHSELNLSSLELGDSALYFCASSVAGGSQAEQYFGPGTRLTVT.

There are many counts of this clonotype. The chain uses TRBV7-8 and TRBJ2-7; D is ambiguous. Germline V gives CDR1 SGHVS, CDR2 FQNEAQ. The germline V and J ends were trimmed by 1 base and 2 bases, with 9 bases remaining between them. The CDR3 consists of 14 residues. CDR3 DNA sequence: TGTGCCAGCAGCTTAGAGGCCAGGCCCTACGAGCAGTACTTC. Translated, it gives CASSLEARPYEQYF.

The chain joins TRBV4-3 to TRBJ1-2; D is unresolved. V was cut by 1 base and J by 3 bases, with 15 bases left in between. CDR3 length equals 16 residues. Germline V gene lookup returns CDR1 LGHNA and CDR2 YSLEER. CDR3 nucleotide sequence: TGCGCCAGCAGCCAAGCCCTCCGGGAGCCCTACTATGGCTACACCTTC. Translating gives CASSQALREPYYGYTF.